A selection of T cell receptor beta chains follows, all from one sample in a study of regulatory T cells in long-lasting Graves disease. Each CDR3 protein is one row after TCRdb ran MiXCR on the multiplex PCR reads. This sample has roughly 400,000 distinct CDR3 sequences, with around 20% found just once. Sequencing used peripheral blood mononuclear cells (PBMCs), obtained when the disease was refractory, from a patient treated with antithyroid drugs. The origin of the receptors is a female donor with Graves disease. Both conserved end residues are part of each CDR3. D genes are given only for firm matches. Clone size is stated in some rows and not others, as once, few, many or a class when expanded.

DNA: TGTGCCAGCAGCTTGGACAGGGTGAATTACGAGCAGTACTTC
CDR3: CASSLDRVNYEQYF
J: TRBJ2-7
V: TRBV11-1
size: .
D: TRBD1

DNA: TGTGCCAGCAGCTGGGGGACTCCGGGTCGGGGCGAGCAGTACTTC
CDR3: CASSWGTPGRGEQYF
J: TRBJ2-7
V: TRBV5-4
size: .
D: .

DNA: TGTGCCAGCAGTTACGGGGGGACAAGCAATCAGCCCCAGCATTTT
CDR3: CASSYGGTSNQPQHF
J: TRBJ1-5
V: TRBV6-5
size: many
D: .

DNA: TGTGCCAGCAGAGCGACAAGGGCCGAAAACATTCAGTACTTC
CDR3: CASRATRAENIQYF
J: TRBJ2-4
V: TRBV6-1
size: once
D: .

DNA: TGTGCCAGCAGTTTATCGGTTGGAGGGACCGGGGCCAACGTCCTGACTTTC
CDR3: CASSLSVGGTGANVLTF
J: TRBJ2-6
V: TRBV28
size: many
D: .

DNA: TGTGCCAGCAGCCAGGCCGGACAGACCTCCTACGAGCAGTACTTC
CDR3: CASSQAGQTSYEQYF
J: TRBJ2-7
V: TRBV4-2
size: few
D: .

DNA: TGTGCCAGTAGGAGGGACAGGGGACCAAAACTGTTTTTT
CDR3: CASRRDRGPKLFF
J: TRBJ1-4
V: TRBV19
size: .
D: TRBD1

DNA: TGCAGCGCTGCGACAGGGGGCTCGAAATATGAGCAGTTCTTC
CDR3: CSAATGGSKYEQFF
J: TRBJ2-1
V: TRBV29-1
size: .
D: TRBD1

DNA: TGTGCCACCGGAGGTGACAATGAGCAGTTCTTC
CDR3: CATGGDNEQFF
J: TRBJ2-1
V: TRBV24-1
size: few
D: .

DNA: TGTGCCAGCAGTTTCTCAGGGCCAGTGGGGACCCAGTACTTC
CDR3: CASSFSGPVGTQYF
J: TRBJ2-5
V: TRBV28
size: many
D: .

DNA: TGTGCCAGCAGTTTATCCGGGATTGGCAATCAGCCCCAGCATTTT
CDR3: CASSLSGIGNQPQHF
J: TRBJ1-5
V: TRBV28
size: many
D: .

DNA: TGTGCCGCAGGGAAGGAAGGCACAGATACGCAGTATTTT
CDR3: CAAGKEGTDTQYF
J: TRBJ2-3
V: TRBV19
size: .
D: .

DNA: TGCGCCAGCAGCCAAGATCTGGCGGGGGCTCGGGGCTATGGCTACACCTTC
CDR3: CASSQDLAGARGYGYTF
J: TRBJ1-2
V: TRBV4-1
size: few
D: .

DNA: TGTGCCAGCAGCTTAAATCGGCAGGGGCTGAACGAGCAGTACTTC
CDR3: CASSLNRQGLNEQYF
J: TRBJ2-7
V: TRBV7-9
size: .
D: .

DNA: TGTGCCAGCAGCACCTCTGACCCCTACAATGAGCAGTTCTTC
CDR3: CASSTSDPYNEQFF
J: TRBJ2-1
V: TRBV11-2
size: .
D: .

DNA: TGTGCCAGCAGTTTAGCGGGAGGAATGGACGAGCAGTACTTC
CDR3: CASSLAGGMDEQYF
J: TRBJ2-7
V: TRBV12-3/TRBV12-4
size: many
D: .

DNA: TGTGCCAGCAGCTTAGCAGAGGGACTAGCGGGAGGGTCCCACCAGACCCAGTACTTC
CDR3: CASSLAEGLAGGSHQTQYF
J: TRBJ2-5
V: TRBV13
size: .
D: TRBD2

DNA: TGTGCCAGCAGTTCCCTCGGACTAGCGGGAGGCAGCACAGATACGCAGTATTTT
CDR3: CASSSLGLAGGSTDTQYF
J: TRBJ2-3
V: TRBV28
size: .
D: TRBD2

DNA: TGTGCCAGCAGTCCCGGACAGGCCGGAAACACCATATATTTT
CDR3: CASSPGQAGNTIYF
J: TRBJ1-3
V: TRBV28
size: .
D: TRBD1

DNA: TGTGCCAGCAGAGAAACCCCTCTAGCGGGGATCTACAATGAGCAGTTCTTC
CDR3: CASRETPLAGIYNEQFF
J: TRBJ2-1
V: TRBV6-1
size: .
D: TRBD2

DNA: TGTGCCAGCAGCGTAGGAAGGCTCGCCCAAGAGACCCAGTACTTC
CDR3: CASSVGRLAQETQYF
J: TRBJ2-5
V: TRBV9
size: few
D: .

DNA: TGTGCCAGCAGCTCCGACAGGGCAACTAATGAAAAACTGTTTTTT
CDR3: CASSSDRATNEKLFF
J: TRBJ1-4
V: TRBV7-9
size: few
D: TRBD1

DNA: TGTGCCAGTAGTATAGCCCCACTAGCGGGAGCCTCTGGGGCCAACGTCCTGACTTTC
CDR3: CASSIAPLAGASGANVLTF
J: TRBJ2-6
V: TRBV19
size: .
D: TRBD2

DNA: TGTGCCAGTAGTCCCGGACCCGATGGGGGCAATCAGCCCCAGCATTTT
CDR3: CASSPGPDGGNQPQHF
J: TRBJ1-5
V: TRBV19
size: .
D: .

DNA: TGTGCCAGCAGCGTAGGGTGGGGGCAAGTGGGGACTGAAGCTTTCTTT
CDR3: CASSVGWGQVGTEAFF
J: TRBJ1-1
V: TRBV9
size: many
D: .

DNA: TGTGCCAGCAGCCAACCGGGACAGGGGACCGGGGAGCTGTTTTTT
CDR3: CASSQPGQGTGELFF
J: TRBJ2-2
V: TRBV14
size: .
D: TRBD1

DNA: TGTGCCAGCAGCTTAGCTGAAGCTTTCTTT
CDR3: CASSLAEAFF
J: TRBJ1-1
V: TRBV7-9
size: few
D: .

DNA: TGTGCCAGCAGTTCCTTAGCGGGGCTCACAGATACGCAGTATTTT
CDR3: CASSSLAGLTDTQYF
J: TRBJ2-3
V: TRBV7-2
size: .
D: TRBD2

DNA: TGTGCCAGCAGCCCGTCTAGCGGGAGGGAGACCCAGTACTTC
CDR3: CASSPSSGRETQYF
J: TRBJ2-5
V: TRBV7-2
size: many
D: TRBD2

DNA: TGTGCCAGCAGCATACTTACCAAAAACATTCAGTACTTC
CDR3: CASSILTKNIQYF
J: TRBJ2-4
V: TRBV7-2
size: many
D: .

DNA: TGCGCCAGCAGCTTGCTTCAGGGATCGGCGGGTGAGCAGTACTTC
CDR3: CASSLLQGSAGEQYF
J: TRBJ2-7
V: TRBV5-1
size: .
D: .

DNA: TGCAGTGCTAGGCGGCGGTCGGCCTACGAGCAGTACTTC
CDR3: CSARRRSAYEQYF
J: TRBJ2-7
V: TRBV20-1
size: few
D: .

DNA: TGCAGTGCTAGCGAGGGGCTGGGCTATGGCTACACCTTC
CDR3: CSASEGLGYGYTF
J: TRBJ1-2
V: TRBV20-1
size: many
D: .

DNA: TGTGCCAGCAATAGAGGGGACGAGCAGTACTTC
CDR3: CASNRGDEQYF
J: TRBJ2-7
V: TRBV7-2
size: many
D: .

DNA: TGTGCCAGCAGCTTAGGGATTTACGGGGAGCTGTTTTTT
CDR3: CASSLGIYGELFF
J: TRBJ2-2
V: TRBV11-3
size: few
D: .

DNA: TGTGCCAGCCGCGGACAGGGGGCTAGCGGGAGGGCCCCCTACGAGCAGTACTTC
CDR3: CASRGQGASGRAPYEQYF
J: TRBJ2-7
V: TRBV27
size: many
D: .

DNA: TGCAGTGCTAGGGGGTCCGGGACTAGCGGGAGTGGGTTCCGGGAGCAGTACTTC
CDR3: CSARGSGTSGSGFREQYF
J: TRBJ2-7
V: TRBV20-1
size: few
D: TRBD2

DNA: TGCGCCAGCAGTGAGTCCATCCTGGACAGAGATGGCTACACCTTC
CDR3: CASSESILDRDGYTF
J: TRBJ1-2
V: TRBV10-1
size: .
D: .

DNA: TGTGCCAGCAGTTACGAGCAGGCAGTTCGGGAAAAACTGTTTTTT
CDR3: CASSYEQAVREKLFF
J: TRBJ1-4
V: TRBV6-2/TRBV6-3
size: many
D: .

DNA: TGTGCCTGGAGTTTTTCCCTCAACACCGGGGAGCTGTTTTTT
CDR3: CAWSFSLNTGELFF
J: TRBJ2-2
V: TRBV30
size: .
D: .

DNA: TGCAGTGCTACCCACCTAGCGGGGTACGAGCAGTACTTC
CDR3: CSATHLAGYEQYF
J: TRBJ2-7
V: TRBV20-1
size: few
D: TRBD2

DNA: TGTGCCAGCAGCTTAGGGACTGCAGGCTACGAGCAGTACTTC
CDR3: CASSLGTAGYEQYF
J: TRBJ2-7
V: TRBV11-2
size: many
D: .

DNA: TGCAGTGCTCCCATGACTAGCTGGTACCAAGAGACCCAGTACTTC
CDR3: CSAPMTSWYQETQYF
J: TRBJ2-5
V: TRBV20-1
size: many
D: TRBD2

DNA: TGCAGTGCGCCCGGTACAGTCTTAAGAGGAGGCGAGCAGTACTTC
CDR3: CSAPGTVLRGGEQYF
J: TRBJ2-7
V: TRBV20-1
size: .
D: .

DNA: TGTGCCAGCAGTTTAGCCGGGACTAGCGGTTCCTACGAGCAGTACTTC
CDR3: CASSLAGTSGSYEQYF
J: TRBJ2-7
V: TRBV28
size: many
D: TRBD2

DNA: TGTGCCAGCAGTTTTTCCCTAGCGGGAGTCAACGAGCAGTACTTC
CDR3: CASSFSLAGVNEQYF
J: TRBJ2-7
V: TRBV12-3/TRBV12-4
size: many
D: TRBD2

DNA: TGTGCCAGCAGCGTTCAGGCCGCGCAAGAGACCCAGTACTTC
CDR3: CASSVQAAQETQYF
J: TRBJ2-5
V: TRBV9
size: .
D: .

DNA: TGTGCCAGCAGCCAACGCGTTCGGGCAGTTAAAGAGACCCAGTACTTC
CDR3: CASSQRVRAVKETQYF
J: TRBJ2-5
V: TRBV3-1
size: many
D: .

DNA: TGTGCCAGCGCATTTGATTGGGGCAGGGGCTACCCCTTGAACACTGAAGCTTTCTTT
CDR3: CASAFDWGRGYPLNTEAFF
J: TRBJ1-1
V: TRBV28
size: many
D: .

DNA: TGTGCCAGCAGCTCCCTGAGGGGGCGTGAAAAACTGTTTTTT
CDR3: CASSSLRGREKLFF
J: TRBJ1-4
V: TRBV11-2
size: many
D: TRBD1

DNA: TGTGCCAGCAGTGGGGAACAGGGGCGGTACGAGCAGTACTTC
CDR3: CASSGEQGRYEQYF
J: TRBJ2-7
V: TRBV6-2/TRBV6-3
size: many
D: TRBD1

DNA: TGCGCCAGCAGCTTTGGACGACTAGCGGGAGCGAAAGATACGCAGTATTTT
CDR3: CASSFGRLAGAKDTQYF
J: TRBJ2-3
V: TRBV5-1
size: few
D: TRBD2